The clone carrying this T cell receptor (beta chain) was counted ten times or more. Antigen unknown. The sample belongs to a study of CD8 T cells in ankylosing spondylitis. General observations from the study: A motif of under ten highly homologous TCR beta variants was seen as apparently characteristic of ankylosing spondylitis blood. Clones tied to disease were said to be significantly enriched in matched ankylosing spondylitis synovial fluid.

Quantitative 5'-RACE with molecular barcodes was used to make the TCR beta libraries. MiXCR was run by TCRdb on the 5' RACE reads, yielding one entry per CDR3 protein. The sample comprises some 130,000 distinct CDR3 sequences, 6% to 8% of which are singletons, and under 15% rests with the top ten. CDR3 size: 14 residues. With 1 base removed from V and 9 bases from J, the gap between germline ends came to 13 bases. The chain combines TRBV12-3 or TRBV12-4 with TRBJ2-1; either TRBD1 or TRBD2 may fit D (5 bases each). This TCR derives from a female donor with ankylosing spondylitis or in good health (not recorded which). The sample was blood, either unsorted or a sorted T cell fraction (not recorded which). CDR3 amino acids: CASSLGGRVSEQFF. CDR3 nucleotide sequence: TGTGCCAGCAGTTTAGGGGGGAGAGTTAGTGAGCAGTTCTTC.